The 29 T cell receptor beta chains below all came from one sample that was sequenced in a study of blood T cell repertoires in COVID-19 (dated by TCRdb to the early 2020s). The library was produced with the immunoSEQ multiplex PCR assay. TCRdb's version of the immuneACCESS table is confined to in-frame rearrangements and falls short of the full clone set. An unresolved V gene accounts for under half of the shortfall where checked; the remainder is of unknown origin. Within this sample are 150,000 to 200,000 clones, with 85% to 90% of them counted one time only. Around 8% of the sample goes to the ten largest clones. Sequencing was done on a sample of peripheral blood. These receptors came from a woman aged 60-70 years with acute or convalescent COVID-19.

In its sample, this clone was seen once. This chain connects TRBV6-6 to TRBJ2-1; 9 bases fit TRBD1. The CDR3 runs 15 residues. With V trimmed by 3 bases and J by 5 bases, 5 bases remained unmatched. Germline V CDR1 and CDR2: MNHNY, SVGAGI (reference sequence). CDR3 sequence reads: CASSYGQGLNNEQFF. The CDR3 DNA is TGTGCCAGCAGTTATGGACAGGGGCTCAACAATGAGCAGTTCTTC.

This clone occurred many times. V is TRBV6-5 and J is TRBJ2-2; 8 bases fit TRBD2. The germline CDR1 and CDR2 sequences are MNHEY and SVGAGI. V trimming: 6 bases; J trimming: 6 bases; junction bases outside the gene matches: 9. This CDR3 contains 15 residues. CDR3 DNA: TGTGCCAGCAGCGGGACTGCCGGGGGGGCCGGGGAGCTGTTTTTT. Translation gives CASSGTAGGAGELFF.

J is TRBJ1-2 and V is TRBV19; possibly TRBD1 for D (5 bases). V was shortened by 0 bases and J by 2 bases, with 10 bases between the two germline ends. There are 15 residues in the CDR3. Per germline, CDR1 LNHDA and CDR2 SQIVND (reference sequence). The CDR3 DNA reads as TGTGCCAGTAGTATAGAGGGGCGGAAAAACTATGGCTACACCTTC. Translated: CASSIEGRKNYGYTF.

This clone was counted once. The chain employs TRBV6-2 or TRBV6-3 and TRBJ2-1; TRBD2 matches 11 bases. The CDR3 has 19 amino acids. Germline CDR1 reads MNHEY; CDR2 reads SVGEGT. Losses at the gene ends were 5 bases for V and 4 bases for J; bases not matched to a gene: 16. DNA for the CDR3: TGTGCCAGCAGTCCGAACCCCCGACTAGCGGGAAGATTATACAATGAGCAGTTCTTC. It yields the protein CASSPNPRLAGRLYNEQFF.

The rearrangement uses TRBV18 and TRBJ1-5, with a weak D call TRBD1 (6 bases). The CDR3 spans 16 residues. Germline V gene lookup returns CDR1 KGHSH and CDR2 LQKENI. V dropped 6 bases and J dropped 5 bases, with 20 bases sitting between them. The CDR3 loop is CASSPTRGFTDQPQHF. CDR3 sequence (DNA): TGTGCCAGCTCGCCTACTAGGGGGTTTACAGATCAGCCCCAGCATTTT.

The chain links TRBV18 to TRBJ2-1; D may be TRBD2 (6 bases). The CDR3 extends over 18 amino acids. Trimming left V 3 bases short and J 0 bases short, with 18 bases between. Germline CDR1 reads KGHSH; CDR2 reads LQKENI. The DNA of the CDR3 is TGTGCCAGCTCACCCGCCAAGGGAGGAGTTCACTCCTACAATGAGCAGTTCTTC. This gives the protein CASSPAKGGVHSYNEQFF. Together with reference TRBV18 and TRBJ2-1, the CDR3 gives the full variable domain: NAGVMQNPRHLVRRRGQEARLRCSPMKGHSHVYWYRQLPEEGLKFMVYLQKENIIDESGMPKERFSAEFPKEGPSILRIQQVVRGDSAAYFCASSPAKGGVHSYNEQFFGPGTRLTVL.

This chain joins TRBV3-1 (or the pseudogene TRBV3-2) and TRBJ1-6, with D unresolved. This CDR3 comprises 15 residues. Germline loops: CDR1 LGHDT, CDR2 YNNKEL (reference sequence). V was clipped by 0 bases and J by 4 bases, with 7 bases between them. CDR3 nucleotide sequence: TGTGCCAGCAGCCAAGAGGCGGTATATAATTCACCCCTCCACTTT. Its translation: CASSQEAVYNSPLHF.

The V gene is TRBV27, the J gene TRBJ2-3, with 7 nucleotides matching TRBD2. Per germline, CDR1 MNHEY and CDR2 SMNVEV (reference sequence). The CDR3 consists of 16 residues. The V and J ends lost 5 bases and 0 bases, in that order; junction bases with no gene match: 8. The CDR3 protein is CASSPILAVSTDTQYF. The CDR3 nucleotides read TGTGCCAGCAGTCCTATTCTAGCGGTGAGCACAGATACGCAGTATTTT.

This clone came up a few times. The chain is built from TRBV19 and TRBJ2-3, with no clear D. Trimming pared 4 bases from V and 5 bases from J, leaving 10 bases between. Germline loops: CDR1 LNHDA, CDR2 SQIVND (reference sequence). The CDR3 contains 13 residues. The CDR3 spells CASSTQRGDTQYF. The CDR3 DNA reads TGTGCCAGTAGTACCCAACGCGGAGATACGCAGTATTTT.

The chain has TRBV2 and TRBJ1-2, with D possibly TRBD1 on 6 matching bases. The CDR3 spans 13 residues. CDR1 is SNHLY and CDR2 is FYNNEI in the germline V gene. The V gene lost 3 bases and the J gene lost 4 bases, with 9 bases spanning the gap. The CDR3 here is CASSDGGPYGYTF. The CDR3 DNA sequence: TGTGCCAGCAGTGACGGGGGGCCCTATGGCTACACCTTC. The full variable domain, with the rest looked up from reference TRBV2 and TRBJ1-2, is EPEVTQTPSHQVTQMGQEVILRCVPISNHLYFYWYRQILGQKVEFLVSFYNNEISEKSEIFDDQFSVERPDGSNFTLKIRSTKLEDSAMYFCASSDGGPYGYTFGSGTRLTVV.

In its sample, this clone was seen a few times. V and J are TRBV18 and TRBJ2-7, with D possibly TRBD1 on 6 matching bases. This CDR3 spans 15 amino acids. Germline V CDR1 and CDR2: KGHSH, LQKENI. The ends were cut back, 3 bases at V and 2 bases at J, with 14 bases in the middle. The CDR3 loop reads CASSPDRRAAYEQYF. DNA for the CDR3: TGTGCCAGCTCACCCGACAGGAGAGCGGCCTACGAGCAGTACTTC.

The V call is TRBV9, the J call TRBJ2-1; 8 bases line up with TRBD2. This CDR3 has 15 amino acids. The V gene's germline CDR1 is SGDLS and CDR2 YYNGEE. V lost 0 bases, J lost 6 bases, and 5 bases stayed unmatched. CDR3 loop: CASSVAGLVFNEQFF. DNA of the CDR3: TGTGCCAGCAGCGTAGCGGGACTAGTATTCAATGAGCAGTTCTTC.

CDR3 protein: CASSPTGFRGYTF. The CDR3 DNA sequence: TGTGCCAGCTCACCAACGGGATTTCGGGGCTACACCTTC. The genes are TRBV18 and TRBJ1-2, with D hard to call. The CDR3 is 13 amino acids. V lost 2 bases, J lost 8 bases, and 12 bases lay in between. From germline, CDR1 is KGHSH and CDR2 LQKENI.

The chain joins TRBV10-2 to TRBJ1-5; 7 positions match TRBD1. This CDR3 contains 16 residues. V lost 0 bases, J lost 2 bases, and 4 bases stayed unmatched. In germline, CDR1 is WSHSY, CDR2 SAAADI. The CDR3 DNA sequence: TGCGCCAGCAGTGAGTCACTAGGACAGGGCAATCAGCCCCAGCATTTT. It specifies CASSESLGQGNQPQHF.

This clone has a single count. The chain employs TRBV3-1 (or the pseudogene TRBV3-2) and TRBJ2-3; the match to TRBD2 covers 13 bases. V shed 5 bases and J 0 bases; nucleotides not matched to a gene: 8. This CDR3 comprises 18 residues. Germline CDR1 reads LGHDT; CDR2 reads YNNKEL (reference sequence). The CDR3 region has the DNA TGTGCCAGCAGCTCCGGGACTAGCGGGGCCCTTAGCACAGATACGCAGTATTTT. It specifies CASSSGTSGALSTDTQYF.

The chain is built from TRBV29-1 and TRBJ2-1; tentatively, D is TRBD2 (5 bases). Trimming took off 4 bases at V and 5 bases at J, with 24 bases between the two ends. This CDR3 is built from 17 residues. CDR1 and CDR2 (germline): SQVTM, ANQGSEA. CDR3 sequence reads: CSVVGSRNRPWDNEQFF. In nucleotides, the CDR3 is TGCAGCGTTGTTGGGAGTAGAAATCGCCCCTGGGACAATGAGCAGTTCTTC.

The chain combines TRBV24-1 with TRBJ2-2, with 12 bases aligning to TRBD2. Germline values: CDR1 KGHDR, CDR2 SFDVKD. The V and J ends lost 0 bases and 1 base, in that order; junction bases with no gene match: 11. The CDR3 is made up of 21 amino acids. CDR3 nucleotides: TGTGCCACCAGTGATTTGCAGCGACTAGCGGGAGATACGGTGAACACCGGGGAGCTGTTTTTT. Protein sequence: CATSDLQRLAGDTVNTGELFF.

The chain recombines TRBV27 with TRBJ2-1; 13 nucleotides line up with TRBD2. J gave up 8 bases and V 4 bases, and 5 bases lay outside the gene matches. Germline CDR1 MNHEY, CDR2 SMNVEV (reference sequence). The CDR3 loop spans 15 amino acids. DNA for the CDR3: TGTGCCAGCAGTTCGACTAGCGGGAGGTGGGATGAGCAGTTCTTC. This translates into CASSSTSGRWDEQFF.

The V and J genes are TRBV7-9 and TRBJ1-3; D call uncertain. Germline V gene data show CDR1 as SEHNR and CDR2 as FQNEAQ (reference sequence). This CDR3 has 14 amino acids. Trimming left V 1 base short and J 4 bases short, with 8 bases between. The CDR3: CASSLENRGNTIYF. The DNA for the CDR3 is TGTGCCAGCAGCTTAGAAAACCGGGGAAACACCATATATTTT.

This clone was detected only once. The chain uses TRBV6-5 and TRBJ2-3, with TRBD2 as a possible D gene (5 bases). In germline, CDR1 is MNHEY, CDR2 SVGAGI. This CDR3 region has 15 residues. Trimming stripped 5 bases from V and 1 base from J, with 13 bases between. CDR3 bases: TGTGCCAGCAGTACGGGGTGGGTGGGCACAGATACGCAGTATTTT. Amino acid sequence: CASSTGWVGTDTQYF.

In this sample, this clone turned up a few times. This chain links TRBV10-3 with TRBJ2-3; no firm D call. Trimming left V 3 bases short and J 0 bases short, with 7 bases between. Germline CDR1 reads ENHRY; CDR2 reads SYGVKD. The CDR3 spans 14 residues. CDR3 residues: CAISENFSTDTQYF. The CDR3 DNA reads TGTGCCATCAGTGAAAACTTTAGCACAGATACGCAGTATTTT.

The CDR3: CASSFGWPLYEQYV. The CDR3 DNA follows: TGTGCCAGCAGTTTTGGCTGGCCCCTCTACGAGCAGTACGTC. This rearrangement joins TRBV28 to TRBJ2-7; D uncertain. The germline gives CDR1 MDHEN, CDR2 SYDVKM. V gave up 3 bases and J gave up 3 bases, with 12 bases separating them. The CDR3 has 14 amino acids.

V and J are TRBV6-5 and TRBJ1-4, with D possibly being TRBD1 (5 bases). The CDR3 totals 13 residues. Germline values: CDR1 MNHEY, CDR2 SVGAGI. The V end lost 6 bases, the J end lost 8 bases, and 13 bases lay between the germline ends. The CDR3 DNA reads TGTGCCAGCAGCCGTTGGGGGGGGGAAAAACTGTTTTTT. Its translation: CASSRWGGEKLFF.

The V gene is TRBV25-1, the J gene TRBJ1-2; D gene uncertain. Trimming stripped 4 bases from V and 7 bases from J, with 7 bases between. Germline CDR1 reads MGHDK; CDR2 reads SYGVNS. The CDR3 covers 11 residues. CDR3 DNA: TGTGCCAGCAGTGGGGGAGGTGGCTACACCTTC. Protein sequence: CASSGGGGYTF.

The V and J genes are TRBV7-8 and TRBJ2-3; 9 bases align to TRBD2. Losses at the gene ends were 5 bases for V and 5 bases for J; bases not matched to a gene: 5. CDR3 length: 14 residues. Looked up from germline, CDR1 is SGHVS and CDR2 is FQNEAQ. CDR3 in DNA: TGTGCCAGCAGCGTTAGCGGGAGTGTAGATACGCAGTATTTT. It encodes CASSVSGSVDTQYF.

In its sample, this clone was seen once. J is TRBJ1-2 and V is TRBV18; D is perhaps TRBD1 (5 bases). The CDR3 consists of 13 residues. Germline lookup yields CDR1 KGHSH and CDR2 LQKENI. Trimming shortened V by 5 bases and J by 8 bases, and 15 bases separated the two germline ends. The CDR3 protein is CASSDQGLGGYTF. DNA for the CDR3: TGTGCCAGCTCAGATCAGGGACTGGGCGGCTACACCTTC.

The chain joins TRBV5-1 to TRBJ1-1, with D perhaps TRBD1 (6 bases). V lost 4 bases, J lost 0 bases, and 16 bases lay in between. The CDR3 length is 16 residues. Per germline, CDR1 SGHRS and CDR2 YFSETQ. The DNA for the CDR3 is TGCGCCAGCAGCCCGGCGGGGGCCTCTTTGAACACTGAAGCTTTCTTT. It translates to CASSPAGASLNTEAFF.

The rearrangement uses TRBV29-1 and TRBJ1-1; TRBD1 matches 7 bases. The CDR3 contains 12 residues. The V gene's germline CDR1 is SQVTM and CDR2 ANQGSEA. The trim removed 7 bases at V and 4 bases at J, leaving 6 bases unmatched. The CDR3 sequence: CSAQGVSTEAFF. The CDR3 nucleotides read TGCAGCGCTCAGGGGGTCAGCACTGAAGCTTTCTTT.

This clone was recorded a few times. The chain links TRBV2 to TRBJ1-5; 8 bases align to TRBD1. Germline trimming cut 2 bases from V and 4 bases from J; bases unmatched to any gene: 4. This CDR3 has 15 amino acids. CDR1 is SNHLY and CDR2 is FYNNEI in the germline V gene. CDR3 sequence: CASSEWTGPNQPQHF. The CDR3 DNA follows: TGTGCCAGCAGTGAATGGACAGGGCCAAATCAGCCCCAGCATTTT.